This T cell receptor (beta chain) was retrieved from a study of blood T cells in healthy people across ages. Overall study findings and caveats: From one million sequenced T cells, diversity estimates were lower bounds.

CDR1 SGDLS and CDR2 YYNGEE come from the germline V gene. The J segment lost 2 bases and the V segment lost 3 bases, leaving 8 bases of the junction unmatched. This CDR3 comprises 16 residues. Next came a second PCR, run for about 6 to 11 cycles, which used a sample-barcoded 5' primer along with a J-beta primer mix. TCRdb re-called the 5' RACE reads with MiXCR, one entry per CDR3 protein. In the table there are about 1 million distinct CDR3 sequences, more than 40% of which are singletons. Each sample had at least 6 million PBMCs isolated. This clonotype has more than one count but fewer than ten. Its matching antigen is unknown.

This receptor was identified in a woman aged 55 to 70 in good health. The sequenced sample was blood. The chain recombines TRBV9 with TRBJ2-3, with 8 bases aligning to TRBD1. Here the CDR3 DNA reads TGTGCCAGCAGCGCACAGGGGGGAATGACCACAGATACGCAGTATTTT. Encoded protein: CASSAQGGMTTDTQYF.